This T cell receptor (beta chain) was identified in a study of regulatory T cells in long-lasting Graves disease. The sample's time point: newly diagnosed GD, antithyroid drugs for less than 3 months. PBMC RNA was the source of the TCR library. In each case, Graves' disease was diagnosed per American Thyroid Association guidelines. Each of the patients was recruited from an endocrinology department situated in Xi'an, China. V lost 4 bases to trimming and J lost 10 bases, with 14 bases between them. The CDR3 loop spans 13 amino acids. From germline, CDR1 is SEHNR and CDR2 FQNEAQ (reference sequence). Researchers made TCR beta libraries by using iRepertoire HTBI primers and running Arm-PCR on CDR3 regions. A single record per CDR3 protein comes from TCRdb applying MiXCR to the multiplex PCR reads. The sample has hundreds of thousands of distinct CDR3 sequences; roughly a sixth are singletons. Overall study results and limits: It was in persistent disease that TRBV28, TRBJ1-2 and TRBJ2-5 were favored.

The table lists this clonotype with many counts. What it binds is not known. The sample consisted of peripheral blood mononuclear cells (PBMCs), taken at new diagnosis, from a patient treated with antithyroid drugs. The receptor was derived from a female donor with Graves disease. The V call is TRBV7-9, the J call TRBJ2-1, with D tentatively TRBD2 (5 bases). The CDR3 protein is CASSWTDWGEQFF. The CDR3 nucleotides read TGTGCCAGCAGCTGGACGGACTGGGGAGAGCAGTTCTTC.